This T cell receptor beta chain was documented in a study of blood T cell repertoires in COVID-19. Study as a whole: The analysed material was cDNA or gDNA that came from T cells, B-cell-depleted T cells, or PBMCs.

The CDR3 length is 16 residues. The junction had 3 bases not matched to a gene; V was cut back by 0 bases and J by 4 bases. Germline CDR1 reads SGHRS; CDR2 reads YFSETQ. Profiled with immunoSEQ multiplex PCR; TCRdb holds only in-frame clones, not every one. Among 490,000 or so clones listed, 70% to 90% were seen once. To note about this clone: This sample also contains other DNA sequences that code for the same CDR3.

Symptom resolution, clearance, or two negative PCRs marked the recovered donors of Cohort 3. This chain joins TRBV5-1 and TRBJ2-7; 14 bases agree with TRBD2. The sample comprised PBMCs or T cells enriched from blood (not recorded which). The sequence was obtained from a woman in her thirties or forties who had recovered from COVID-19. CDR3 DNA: TGCGCCAGCAGCTTGGCAGGGACTAGCGGGAGTTACGAGCAGTACTTC. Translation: CASSLAGTSGSYEQYF.